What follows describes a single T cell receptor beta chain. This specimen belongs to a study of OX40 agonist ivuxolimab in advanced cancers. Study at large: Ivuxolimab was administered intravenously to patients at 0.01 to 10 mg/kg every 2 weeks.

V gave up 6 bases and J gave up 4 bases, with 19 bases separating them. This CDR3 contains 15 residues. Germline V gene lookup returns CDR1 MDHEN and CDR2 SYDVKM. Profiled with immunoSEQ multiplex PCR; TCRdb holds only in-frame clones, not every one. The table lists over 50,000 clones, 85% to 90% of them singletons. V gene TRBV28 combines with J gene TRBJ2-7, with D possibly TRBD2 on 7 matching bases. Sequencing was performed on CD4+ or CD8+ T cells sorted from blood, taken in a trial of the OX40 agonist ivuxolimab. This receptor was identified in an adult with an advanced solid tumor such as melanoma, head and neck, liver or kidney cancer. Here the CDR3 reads CASSVRRGLLYEQYF. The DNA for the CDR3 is TGTGCCAGCAGCGTCCGGCGGGGGCTTCTTTACGAGCAGTACTTC.